Presented here are 6 T cell receptor beta chains from one specimen sequenced in a study of neoadjuvant anti-PD-1 for oral cavity cancer (dated by TCRdb to the early 2020s). Library preparation used the immunoSEQ multiplex PCR assay. As stored in TCRdb, this immuneACCESS dataset retains in-frame rearrangements with V and J assigned. A fraction of the clones does not appear; measured against another copy, unresolved V genes explain less than half of the discrepancy, and the remainder lacks a known reason. Present in this sample are about 68,000 clones, about 85% of which were seen just once. The ten largest account for around 3.7% of the sample. What this sample's time point label stands for: after neoadjuvant nivolumab, at surgical resection. The sequencing here drew on PBMCs, taken after nivolumab (anti-PD-1) treatment. The receptors were sampled from a person aged 40 to 85 with oral cavity squamous cell carcinoma.

This clone appeared a few times. V and J are TRBV6-5 and TRBJ1-2; D call uncertain. V lost 0 bases and J 4 bases, leaving 3 bases between the germline ends. CDR3 length equals 12 residues. Germline loops: CDR1 MNHEY, CDR2 SVGAGI. CDR3 DNA sequence: TGTGCCAGCAGTTACTCAGGCTATGGCTACACCTTC. Translated: CASSYSGYGYTF.

The chain links TRBV18 to TRBJ2-3, with 7 bases fitting TRBD2. The J segment lost 3 bases and the V segment lost 6 bases, leaving 9 bases of the junction unmatched. The CDR3 spans 15 residues. Per germline, CDR1 KGHSH and CDR2 LQKENI. CDR3 residues: CASSLGGSRTDTQYF. As DNA, the CDR3 is TGTGCCAGCTCGCTGGGCGGGAGCAGGACAGATACGCAGTATTTT.

CDR3 in amino acids: CASSGAGTGEEKLFF. The CDR3 nucleotides read TGCGCCAGCAGCGGAGCCGGGACAGGGGAAGAAAAACTGTTTTTT. This chain joins TRBV4-1 and TRBJ1-4; 10 bases are a match to TRBD1. Germline V gene data show CDR1 as MGHRA and CDR2 as YSYEKL. With 5 bases clipped from V and 8 bases from J, the junction kept 8 bases outside the gene matches. CDR3 size: 15 residues.

The chain has TRBV30 and TRBJ1-3, with unresolved D. V dropped 0 bases and J dropped 4 bases, with 7 bases sitting between them. The CDR3 length is 13 residues. Looked up from germline, CDR1 is GTSNPN and CDR2 is SVGIG (reference sequence). In DNA form, the CDR3 reads TGTGCCTGGAGTGTAAATCCCGGAAACACCATATATTTT. This translates into CAWSVNPGNTIYF.

V is TRBV6-5 and J is TRBJ2-2; 8 bases align to TRBD1. CDR1 MNHEY and CDR2 SVGAGI come from the germline V gene. CDR3 length: 14 amino acids. V lost 4 bases and J lost 6; bases outside the gene matches: 4. The DNA for the CDR3 is TGTGCCAGCAGTTCACAGGGGGGTGCCGGGGAGCTGTTTTTT. This gives the protein CASSSQGGAGELFF.

Turning to this clone: Germline and junction disagree at one end, which may indicate a read error. This rearrangement joins TRBV7-7 to TRBJ2-2, with TRBD2 matching over 8 bases. The length of the CDR3 is 15 residues. CDR1 is SSHAT and CDR2 is FNYEAQ in the germline V gene (reference sequence). The CDR3 DNA reads TGTGCTAGCAGTCCCCGGGAGGGGGGCACCGGGGAGCTGTTTTTT. Translation gives CASSPREGGTGELFF.